The text below deals with one TCR beta chain. What it recognizes is unknown. The PCR ran on 60 Vbeta and 13 Jbeta primers. TCRdb's copy holds only in-frame clones and misses some; the assay was immunoSEQ multiplex PCR. The sample consists of about 140,000 clones, about three quarters of them appearing once. These data belong to a study of cytomegalovirus exposure and HLA in healthy donors. Findings and limits, study-wide: Trimming of TCR beta V- and J-genes showed a link, identified in a later analysis, to a missense DCLRE1C variant. What a later analysis reportedly showed was that an Asian-associated ancestry cluster had fewer N-insertions than the approximately 700-donor mean. Prior analysis indicated that the majority of TCR beta V segments exhibited productivity approximately 87% or approximately 30% of the time. When a later analysis compared HLA-associated TCR beta chains with equally common others, the HLA-associated chains turned out to be more clonally expanded and to have lower generation probabilities.

The V end was cut by 2 bases, the J end by 6 bases, with 7 bases between. The CDR3 sequence is 13 residues long. Germline loops: CDR1 SGHTA, CDR2 FQGTGA. This TCR was sampled from a man under 40 in good health and CMV-seropositive. The chain uses TRBV7-3 and TRBJ2-2, with D possibly TRBD1 on 5 matching bases. The sample was PBMCs. As DNA, the CDR3 is TGTGCCAGCAGCTTACAGGGCGCCGGGGAGCTGTTTTTT. Protein product: CASSLQGAGELFF.